These T cell receptor beta chains were read from a single sample in a study of neurological immune-mediated disorders. A single record per CDR3 protein comes from TCRdb applying MiXCR to the 5' RACE reads. The table lists some 56,000 distinct CDR3 sequences, 3.8% of them singletons. The specimen sequenced was PBMCs. The receptors were sampled from a man in his fifties or sixties with multiple sclerosis. Both conserved end residues are part of each CDR3. A D gene is named only where the DNA matches it firmly. Expanded clones get a size class; other rows say once, few or many, or leave the size out.

D gene	J gene	V gene	clone size	CDR3 DNA	CDR3 protein
-	TRBJ2-4	TRBV12-3/TRBV12-4	-	TGTGCCAGCACCTGGGGGGAAGCCAAAAACATTCAGTACTTC	CASTWGEAKNIQYF
-	TRBJ2-2	TRBV10-3	few	TGTGCCATCAGTGACACTATGAACACCGGGGAGCTGTTTTTT	CAISDTMNTGELFF
-	TRBJ1-2	TRBV20-1	few	TGCAGTGCCACAACAACCAACTATGGCTACACCTTC	CSATTTNYGYTF
-	TRBJ1-6	TRBV5-1	many	TGCGCCAGTCGGCGGGACGGAAGCTATAATTCACCCCTCCACTTT	CASRRDGSYNSPLHF
-	TRBJ1-1	TRBV20-1	many	TGCAGTGCTAGAGTTCCCGGTGGGGCAGCTTTCTTT	CSARVPGGAAFF
-	TRBJ2-1	TRBV10-3	many	TGTGCCATCAGTGTCGAGCATGAGCAGTTCTTC	CAISVEHEQFF
-	TRBJ2-3	TRBV5-1	-	TGCGCCAGCAGCTTGAGGAAGGGCGCAGATACACAGTATTTT	CASSLRKGADTQYF
-	TRBJ2-4	TRBV7-8	many	TGTGCCAGCAGCTTAGGACCGGACAGTGTAGCCAAAAACATTCAGTACTTC	CASSLGPDSVAKNIQYF
-	TRBJ1-2	TRBV18	many	TGTGCCAGCTCACCAGAGTATTCTGGGGGCCGGGGCTACACCTTC	CASSPEYSGGRGYTF
-	TRBJ1-1	TRBV5-1	many	TGCGCCAGCAGCTCGGGCAGCATGAACACTGAAGCTTTCTTT	CASSSGSMNTEAFF
-	TRBJ2-1	TRBV28	many	TGTGCCAGCAGTTCTCCTGGACCGACTTACAATGAGCAGTTCTTC	CASSSPGPTYNEQFF
-	TRBJ2-7	TRBV5-5	many	TGTGCCAGCAGCTTGGACCGGGATGAGTACTTC	CASSLDRDEYF
-	TRBJ2-7	TRBV20-1	many	TGCAGCGCGGGGGCCCCAAGCTCCTACGAGCAGTACTTC	CSAGAPSSYEQYF
-	TRBJ2-1	TRBV28	many	TGTGCCAGCAGTTTATTAGGAGTTGGGCAGTTCTTC	CASSLLGVGQFF
-	TRBJ1-1	TRBV5-1	few	TGCGCCAGCAGCCGCGACAGAATAGCTTTCTTT	CASSRDRIAFF
-	TRBJ2-5	TRBV3-1	-	TGTGCCAGCAGCCAAGTTAGGGGTCAAGAGACCCAGTACTTC	CASSQVRGQETQYF
-	TRBJ2-7	TRBV10-3	many	TGTGCCATCAGTGAGCTCAAAGGTACTGGCGAGCAGTACTTC	CAISELKGTGEQYF
TRBD1	TRBJ2-5	TRBV11-3	many	TGTGCCAGCAGCTCAGGCTCCGGGACAGGTGAAGAAGAGACCCAGTACTTC	CASSSGSGTGEEETQYF
-	TRBJ2-1	TRBV5-1	many	TGCGCCAGCAGCTTGGGGACTTCTTACAATGAGCAGTTCTTC	CASSLGTSYNEQFF
-	TRBJ2-1	TRBV11-2	many	TGTGCCAGCAGCTTATATAGGACGGAGACTTACAATGAGCAGTTCTTC	CASSLYRTETYNEQFF
TRBD2	TRBJ2-3	TRBV20-1	many	TGCACCTCAACTGGGAGTAGCGGGAGATGGGCAGATACGCAGTATTTT	CTSTGSSGRWADTQYF
-	TRBJ1-1	TRBV20-1	many	TGCAGTGCTGCCAGGGAGACTGAAGCTTTCTTT	CSAARETEAFF
TRBD2	TRBJ2-7	TRBV7-2	-	TGTGCCAGCAGCTTAGTGGAGCGGGGGCGGCCGTACTTC	CASSLVERGRPYF
-	TRBJ2-1	TRBV4-1	many	TGCGCCAGCAGCCAAGGAGGGAATGAGCAGTTCTTC	CASSQGGNEQFF
-	TRBJ1-2	TRBV12-3/TRBV12-4	many	TGTGCCAGCAGTTTGTTAGGTGGCTACACCTTC	CASSLLGGYTF
-	TRBJ2-5	TRBV2	many	TGTGCCAGCAGTCCCCGAGGAGAGACCCAGTACTTC	CASSPRGETQYF
-	TRBJ2-7	TRBV5-1	many	TGCGCCAGCAGCTTTGAGGGGAGGTACGAGCAGTACTTC	CASSFEGRYEQYF
-	TRBJ2-1	TRBV5-1	-	TGCGCCAGCATGGGGGGAAATGAGCAGTTCTTC	CASMGGNEQFF